One and the same sample provided the 32 T cell receptor beta chains below, sequenced in a study of immune evolution from preneoplasia to lung adenocarcinoma. This table comes from immunoSEQ multiplex PCR, and its TCRdb copy is limited to in-frame clones, with some not included. The data show under 8,500 clones, around 81% seen once. Material for sequencing was FFPE invasive lung adenocarcinoma tissue. The receptors stem from a person between 50 and 60 years old with lung adenocarcinoma.

V and J are TRBV28 and TRBJ2-2, with 8 bases identical to TRBD1. With V trimmed by 3 bases and J by 7 bases, 7 bases remained unmatched. The CDR3 totals 15 residues. Per the germline V gene, CDR1 is MDHEN and CDR2 is SYDVKM. In DNA form, the CDR3 reads TGTGCCAGCAGTTTCTGGCAGGGGGCGGACGGGGAGCTGTTTTTT. Protein: CASSFWQGADGELFF.

This clone appeared a single time. The rearrangement joins TRBV19 to TRBJ2-7; 7 nucleotides align to TRBD2. This CDR3 has 16 amino acids. V was clipped by 1 base and J by 4 bases; unmatched bases: 10. The germline gives CDR1 LNHDA, CDR2 SQIVND (reference sequence). CDR3 DNA: TGTGCCAGTAGTATAGGAGCTAGCGGAGCCAGTTACGAGCAGTACTTC. Translated: CASSIGASGASYEQYF. The entire variable domain, with the rest obtained from reference TRBV19 and TRBJ2-7, is as follows: DGGITQSPKYLFRKEGQNVTLSCEQNLNHDAMYWYRQDPGQGLRLIYYSQIVNDFQKGDIAEGYSVSREKKESFPLTVTSAQKNPTAFYLCASSIGASGASYEQYFGPGTRLTVT.

The genes are TRBV5-4 and TRBJ2-3, with D unresolved. The V end lost 0 bases, the J end lost 1 base, and 12 bases lay between the germline ends. The CDR3 loop spans 16 amino acids. Germline V gene lookup returns CDR1 SGHNT and CDR2 YYREEE (reference sequence). CDR3 protein: CASSLGATAGTDTQYF. The CDR3 DNA is TGTGCCAGCAGCTTGGGTGCGACGGCCGGCACAGATACGCAGTATTTT.

CDR3 amino acids: CASSSRDQRRDTQYF. The CDR3 nucleotides read TGTGCCAGCAGCTCCAGAGATCAGCGAAGGGATACGCAGTATTTT. The rearrangement joins TRBV5-4 to TRBJ2-3; D remains unclear. Between the trimmed V and J ends, which lost 3 bases and 6 bases, there was a span of 17 bases. The CDR3 consists of 15 residues. Germline loops: CDR1 SGHNT, CDR2 YYREEE (reference sequence). Supplemented by reference TRBV5-4 and TRBJ2-3, the full variable domain reads ETGVTQSPTHLIKTRGQQVTLRCSSQSGHNTVSWYQQALGQGPQFIFQYYREEENGRGNFPPRFSGLQFPNYSSELNVNALELDDSALYLCASSSRDQRRDTQYFGPGTRLTVL.

V usage is TRBV5-1 and J usage is TRBJ2-3; 7 bases match TRBD1. This CDR3 comprises 13 residues. Germline V gives CDR1 SGHRS, CDR2 YFSETQ. The V and J ends lost 3 bases and 6 bases, in that order; junction bases with no gene match: 4. The CDR3 sequence: CASSSDRADTQYF. CDR3 coding DNA: TGCGCCAGCAGCTCCGACAGGGCGGATACGCAGTATTTT.

The V call is TRBV5-1, the J call TRBJ2-1, with a weak D call TRBD2 (7 bases). This CDR3 is 14 amino acids long. CDR1 and CDR2 from the germline V gene are SGHRS and YFSETQ. Trimming left V 6 bases short and J 4 bases short, with 14 bases between. CDR3: CASTLGGPYNEQFF. In DNA, the CDR3 is TGCGCCAGCACGCTCGGGGGGCCATACAATGAGCAGTTCTTC. Looking up the rest from reference TRBV5-1 and TRBJ2-1 gives the full variable domain: KAGVTQTPRYLIKTRGQQVTLSCSPISGHRSVSWYQQTPGQGLQFLFEYFSETQRNKGNFPGRFSGRQFSNSRSEMNVSTLELGDSALYLCASTLGGPYNEQFFGPGTRLTVL.

The chain carries TRBV6-1 and TRBJ1-2, with D hard to call. The CDR3 extends over 14 amino acids. The V end lost 1 base, the J end lost 3 bases, and 9 bases lay between the germline ends. Germline assignment: CDR1 MNHNS and CDR2 SASEGT. CDR3 sequence: CASSEVADYYGYTF. The CDR3 nucleotides read TGTGCCAGCAGTGAAGTCGCGGATTACTATGGCTACACCTTC.

The chain couples TRBV4-1 to TRBJ2-3; 11 bases fit TRBD1. In germline, CDR1 is MGHRA, CDR2 YSYEKL. Trimming at V came to 5 bases and at J to 4 bases, leaving 5 bases not matched to a gene. This CDR3 has 15 amino acids. As DNA, the CDR3 is TGCGCCAGCAGCGGCCGGGACAGGGGGTCAGATACGCAGTATTTT. Translated: CASSGRDRGSDTQYF.

This clone was observed a single time. The genes are TRBV19 and TRBJ2-4; either TRBD1 or TRBD2 may supply D (5 bases each). The CDR3 has 14 amino acids. V was trimmed by 3 bases and J by 8 bases, leaving 14 bases between them. Germline CDR1 LNHDA, CDR2 SQIVND (reference sequence). This CDR3 reads CASSIGTLMDIQYF. The CDR3 nucleotides read TGTGCCAGTAGTATCGGGACCCTTATGGACATTCAGTACTTC.

The chain is built from TRBV11-3 and TRBJ1-1; TRBD1 might be the D (6 bases). V gave up 5 bases and J gave up 5 bases, with 12 bases separating them. Looked up from germline, CDR1 is SGHNT and CDR2 is YENEEA. The CDR3 spans 13 residues. In DNA form, the CDR3 reads TGTGCCAGCAGCAGACAGGAGGGGACTGAAGCTTTCTTT. Translated, it gives CASSRQEGTEAFF.

The V call is TRBV29-1, the J call TRBJ1-2, with D possibly matching TRBD1 (5 bases). V was shortened by 6 bases and J by 2 bases, with 16 bases between the two germline ends. The germline V gene encodes CDR1 SQVTM and CDR2 ANQGSEA. The CDR3 contains 14 residues. The CDR3 spells CSVRGGDENYGYTF. The DNA for the CDR3 is TGCAGCGTCCGGGGAGGGGATGAAAACTATGGCTACACCTTC.

This chain connects TRBV29-1 to TRBJ1-2, with TRBD1 as a possible D gene (6 bases). The CDR3 spans 13 residues. Germline CDR1 SQVTM, CDR2 ANQGSEA. The ends were cut back, 7 bases at V and 6 bases at J, with 18 bases in the middle. In DNA form, the CDR3 reads TGCAGCGGTGGCGGGACAAGTGCTGATGGCTACACCTTC. It encodes CSGGGTSADGYTF.

The chain uses TRBV4-2 and TRBJ1-6; weak D call: TRBD1 (5 bases). Germline V CDR1 and CDR2: LGHNA, YNFKEQ. CDR3 length equals 21 residues. V was trimmed by 4 bases and J by 0 bases, leaving 25 bases between them. DNA of the CDR3: TGTGCCAGCAGCCTAGGGTATCCATTAACAGTGGACAACTCCTATAATTCACCCCTCCACTTT. This encodes CASSLGYPLTVDNSYNSPLHF.

The chain joins TRBV6-5 to TRBJ2-7, with D perhaps matching TRBD2 (5 bases). Deletions cut 6 bases from V and 5 bases from J, with 17 bases between. This CDR3 contains 14 residues. From germline, CDR1 is MNHEY and CDR2 SVGAGI. CDR3 sequence: CASSYRDQVDEQYF. The CDR3 DNA sequence: TGTGCCAGCAGCTACCGGGATCAGGTGGACGAGCAGTACTTC.

As DNA, the CDR3 is TGCGCCAGCAGCCCACCCGTCGCCCAGAACACTGAAGCTTTCTTT. Residues: CASSPPVAQNTEAFF. The chain employs TRBV5-1 and TRBJ1-1, with unresolved D. The CDR3 is 15 amino acids. V was trimmed by 4 bases and J by 1 base, leaving 14 bases between them. From germline, CDR1 is SGHRS and CDR2 YFSETQ.

DNA for the CDR3: TGCAGCGCTGGGGAGGGGGGGGATACGCAGTATTTT. Translation: CSAGEGGDTQYF. V usage is TRBV29-1 and J usage is TRBJ2-3; D is possibly TRBD2 (7 bases). This CDR3 region has 12 residues. Trimming took off 7 bases at V and 6 bases at J, with 14 bases between the two ends. Per germline, CDR1 SQVTM and CDR2 ANQGSEA.

The chain links TRBV7-9 to TRBJ1-4; D gene ambiguous. Between the trimmed V and J ends, which lost 3 bases and 6 bases, there was a span of 14 bases. CDR3 length: 15 residues. Germline V gene data show CDR1 as SEHNR and CDR2 as FQNEAQ (reference sequence). CDR3: CASSFSGSSHEKLFF. In DNA, the CDR3 is TGTGCCAGCAGCTTTTCAGGTTCTAGCCATGAAAAACTGTTTTTT.

The CDR3 reads CASSSPIRGETQYF. CDR3 nucleotide sequence: TGTGCCAGCAGTTCCCCCATCCGGGGAGAGACCCAGTACTTC. The V and J genes are TRBV27 and TRBJ2-5, with D maybe TRBD2 (5 bases). Germline V gives CDR1 MNHEY, CDR2 SMNVEV (reference sequence). Trimming took off 4 bases at V and 4 bases at J, with 13 bases between the two ends. The CDR3 consists of 14 residues.

The chain combines TRBV6-1 with TRBJ2-7, with TRBD2 matching over 8 bases. The CDR3 runs to 16 residues. Germline V gives CDR1 MNHNS, CDR2 SASEGT. Trimming took 1 base from V and 2 from J; bases not matched to a gene: 7. CDR3 loop: CASSEGLAGSAYEQYF. In DNA form, the CDR3 reads TGTGCCAGCAGTGAAGGGCTAGCGGGTTCCGCCTACGAGCAGTACTTC.

The chain employs TRBV10-3 and TRBJ2-4; D is unclear. The V and J ends lost 0 bases and 1 base respectively, with 10 bases between them. Germline V gene data show CDR1 as ENHRY and CDR2 as SYGVKD. CDR3 length: 16 amino acids. The CDR3 DNA sequence: TGTGCCATCAGTGAGTCGATAATAGGCGCCAAAAACATTCAGTACTTC. Protein: CAISESIIGAKNIQYF.

The V gene is TRBV20-1, the J gene TRBJ2-5; unclear D gene. The CDR3 has 11 residues. The V gene lost 4 bases and the J gene lost 5 bases, with 8 bases spanning the gap. Looked up from germline, CDR1 is DFQATT and CDR2 is SNEGSKA (reference sequence). CDR3 DNA: TGCAGTGCTAATAAAGTCGAGACCCAGTACTTC. This translates into CSANKVETQYF.

CDR3 in amino acids: CASKWGTEAFF. In DNA form, the CDR3 reads TGTGCCAGCAAATGGGGCACTGAAGCTTTCTTT. This rearrangement joins TRBV2 to TRBJ1-1; D is unclear. Trimming removed 7 bases from V and 4 bases from J, with 7 bases in between. Germline CDR1 SNHLY, CDR2 FYNNEI. The CDR3 has 11 amino acids.

This clone came up once. V gene TRBV2 combines with J gene TRBJ2-7; D remains unclear. Germline V CDR1 and CDR2: SNHLY, FYNNEI. V lost 0 bases to trimming and J lost 2 bases, with 14 bases between them. The CDR3 spans 16 residues. The CDR3 bases are TGTGCCAGCAGTGAAGCGCTTGGAGCCTCCCCCTACGAGCAGTACTTC. It encodes CASSEALGASPYEQYF.

This clone was recorded once. The chain links TRBV29-1 to TRBJ1-4; D ambiguous. The CDR3 has 11 amino acids. V was pared by 4 bases and J by 7 bases, with 7 bases between. Germline CDR1 reads SQVTM; CDR2 reads ANQGSEA. CDR3 in DNA: TGCAGCGTTGGTTGGGGTGAAAAACTGTTTTTT. Amino acids: CSVGWGEKLFF.

The CDR3 spells CASSVGGGSTEAFF. CDR3 DNA sequence: TGCGCCAGCAGCGTTGGAGGAGGTTCCACTGAAGCTTTCTTT. The J gene is TRBJ1-1, the V gene TRBV10-1, with D uncertain. CDR3 length: 14 amino acids. Per germline, CDR1 WNHNN and CDR2 SYGVQD (reference sequence). With 6 bases removed from V and 4 bases from J, the gap between germline ends came to 15 bases.

The gene calls are TRBV5-1 and TRBJ1-4; tentatively, D is TRBD1 (6 bases). This CDR3 has 15 amino acids. Germline V lookup: CDR1 SGHRS, CDR2 YFSETQ. With 4 bases removed from V and 7 bases from J, the gap between germline ends came to 17 bases. As DNA, the CDR3 is TGCGCCAGCAGCACTAGAGGGGGGACGGGTGAAAAACTGTTTTTT. Amino acid sequence: CASSTRGGTGEKLFF.

This clone appeared once. The chain carries TRBV5-1 and TRBJ2-1, with 12 bases that match TRBD2. The CDR3 has 16 amino acids. Germline assignment: CDR1 SGHRS and CDR2 YFSETQ. Unmatched junction bases numbered 9, after V lost 7 bases and J lost 4 bases. This CDR3 is CASSPSGGALYNEQFF. The CDR3 coding sequence is TGCGCCAGCTCCCCTAGCGGGGGGGCCCTTTACAATGAGCAGTTCTTC.

In its sample, this clone was seen a few times. V is TRBV11-3 and J is TRBJ2-1; the D is unclear. V was cut by 5 bases and J by 9 bases, with 14 bases left in between. Germline assignment: CDR1 SGHNT and CDR2 YENEEA. CDR3 length: 13 residues. The CDR3 DNA reads as TGTGCCAGCAGCGAACAGCCCGGTAGTGAGCAGTTCTTC. Protein product: CASSEQPGSEQFF.

The rearrangement uses TRBV18 and TRBJ1-4, with 9 bases identical to TRBD1. The germline V gene encodes CDR1 KGHSH and CDR2 LQKENI. V dropped 6 bases and J dropped 5; count of bases not matched to a gene: 4. CDR3 length: 14 amino acids. CDR3 region: CASSLGTGNEKLFF. The CDR3 nucleotides are TGTGCCAGCTCGCTCGGGACAGGGAATGAAAAACTGTTTTTT.

This chain uses TRBV27 with TRBJ1-6; 8 bases agree with TRBD1. Germline-derived CDR1 and CDR2 are MNHEY and SMNVEV (reference sequence). The V gene end was trimmed by 5 bases and the J gene end by 7 bases; junction bases not matched to a gene: 7. This CDR3 is built from 15 residues. The CDR3 sequence is CASSPTGTGNSPLHF. The CDR3 DNA sequence: TGTGCCAGCAGTCCAACCGGGACAGGAAATTCACCCCTCCACTTT.

The V and J genes are TRBV18 and TRBJ2-1, with TRBD2 matching 7 bases. V was clipped by 0 bases and J by 9 bases; unmatched bases: 5. CDR1 is KGHSH and CDR2 is LQKENI in the germline V gene. CDR3 size: 14 residues. DNA of the CDR3: TGTGCCAGCTCACCACCGGGCGGGAGAGGTGAGCAGTTCTTC. This sequence encodes CASSPPGGRGEQFF.

This chain joins TRBV6-6 and TRBJ1-4; D perhaps matches TRBD1 (6 bases). The germline V gene has CDR1 MNHNY and CDR2 SVGAGI (reference sequence). The ends were cut back, 6 bases at V and 3 bases at J, with 11 bases in the middle. This CDR3 is built from 14 residues. CDR3 protein: CASSPGASNEKLFF. For the CDR3, the DNA is TGTGCCAGCAGCCCGGGGGCCTCTAATGAAAAACTGTTTTTT.